This T cell receptor beta chain was sequenced for a study of cytotoxic CD8 clonotypes in ibrutinib-treated CLL. Study-level background: After a median around 11 months on treatment (6 to 36), response samples were drawn.

The CDR3 length is 12 residues. The germline V gene encodes CDR1 MNHNY and CDR2 SVGAGI (reference sequence). The V end was cut by 6 bases, the J end by 6 bases, with 8 bases between. As concerns this clone: The antigen is undetermined.

Target depth was 1 in 200,000 to 1 in 1 million T cells, about 10x per clonotype. The method was immunoSEQ multiplex PCR; TCRdb's version includes in-frame clones alone and lacks a portion of them. The sample includes approximately 32,000 clones, approximately 51% of them seen just once. General study points: Public clonotypes, rarely seen, contracted or held steady on treatment. Circulating CD8+ T-cell counts were tracked by baseline clonality, which exceeded that of age-matched healthy donors.

The chain joins TRBV6-6 to TRBJ1-4; TRBD1 is a possible D gene (5 bases). The sample consisted of PBMCs, taken before ibrutinib treatment. The source of this sequence is a human donor with chronic lymphocytic leukemia. Here the CDR3 DNA reads TGTGCCAGCAGGGACATCTATGAAAAACTGTTTTTT. Translated: CASRDIYEKLFF.